This T cell receptor beta chain comes out of a study of a mutant IDH1 vaccine in newly diagnosed glioma. Time point in this sample: week 47, end of study. Doses of 300 ug of mutant IDH1 20-mer peptide were given with topical imiquimod. The study gave patients eight vaccinations in weeks 1, 3, 5, 7, 11, 15, 19, 23. As regards this clone: Antigen specificity is unknown.

From germline, CDR1 is ENHRY and CDR2 SYGVKD. The CDR3 contains 16 residues. The V and J ends lost 4 bases and 4 bases, in that order; junction bases with no gene match: 10. Some clones are missing from TCRdb's copy, which holds only in-frame ones; the method was immunoSEQ multiplex PCR. The sample carries tens of thousands of clones, roughly four fifths recorded once. Sequenced material: PBMCs, taken from a glioma patient whose treatment included an IDH1 peptide vaccine. The chain uses TRBV10-3 and TRBJ1-2, with 9 nucleotides matching TRBD1. The sequence was collected from a woman in her forties or fifties with glioma. The CDR3 coding sequence is TGTGCCATCAGTGGGGGTGCGGGACAGGGCATCTATGGCTACACCTTC. Protein sequence: CAISGGAGQGIYGYTF.